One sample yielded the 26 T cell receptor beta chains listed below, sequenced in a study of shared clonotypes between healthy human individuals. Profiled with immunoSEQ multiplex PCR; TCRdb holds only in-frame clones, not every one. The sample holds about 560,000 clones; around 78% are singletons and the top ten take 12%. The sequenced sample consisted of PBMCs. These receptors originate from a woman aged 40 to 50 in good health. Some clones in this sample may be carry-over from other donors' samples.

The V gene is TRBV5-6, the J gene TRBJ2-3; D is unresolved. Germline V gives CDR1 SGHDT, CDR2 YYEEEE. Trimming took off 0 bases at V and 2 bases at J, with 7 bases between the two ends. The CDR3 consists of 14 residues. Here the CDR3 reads CASSLGATTDTQYF. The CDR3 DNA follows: TGTGCCAGCAGCTTGGGGGCTACCACAGATACGCAGTATTTT. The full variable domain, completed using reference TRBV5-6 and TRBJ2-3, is DAGVTQSPTHLIKTRGQQVTLRCSPKSGHDTVSWYQQALGQGPQFIFQYYEEEERQRGNFPDRFSGHQFPNYSSELNVNALLLGDSALYLCASSLGATTDTQYFGPGTRLTVL.

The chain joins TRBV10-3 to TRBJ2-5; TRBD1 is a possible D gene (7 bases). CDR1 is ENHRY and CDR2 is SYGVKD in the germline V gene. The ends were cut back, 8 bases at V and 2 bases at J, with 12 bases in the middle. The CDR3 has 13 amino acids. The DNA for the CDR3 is TGTGCCATCGGAGGGGGACAGCAAGAGACCCAGTACTTC. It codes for CAIGGGQQETQYF.

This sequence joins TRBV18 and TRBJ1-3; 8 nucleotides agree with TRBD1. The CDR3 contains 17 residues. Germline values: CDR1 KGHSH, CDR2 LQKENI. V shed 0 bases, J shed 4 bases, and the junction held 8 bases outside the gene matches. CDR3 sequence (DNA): TGTGCCAGCTCACCACCTTTCCGGACAGGGTACGGAAACACCATATATTTT. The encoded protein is CASSPPFRTGYGNTIYF. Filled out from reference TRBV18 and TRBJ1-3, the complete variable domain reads NAGVMQNPRHLVRRRGQEARLRCSPMKGHSHVYWYRQLPEEGLKFMVYLQKENIIDESGMPKERFSAEFPKEGPSILRIQQVVRGDSAAYFCASSPPFRTGYGNTIYFGEGSWLTVV.

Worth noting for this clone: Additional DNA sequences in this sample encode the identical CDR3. This CDR3 is CASSSLAGGTDTQYF. The CDR3 DNA is TGTGCCAGCAGTTCCTTAGCGGGAGGCACAGATACGCAGTATTTT. The chain carries TRBV28 and TRBJ2-3; 9 bases are a match to TRBD2. The J segment lost 1 base and the V segment lost 4 bases, leaving 3 bases of the junction unmatched. This CDR3 comprises 15 residues. In germline, CDR1 is MDHEN, CDR2 SYDVKM.

In DNA form, the CDR3 reads TGTGCCAGCAGCCTAGCGAGAGGGGACATTCAGTACTTC. This translates into CASSLARGDIQYF. The genes are TRBV28 and TRBJ2-4; D perhaps matches TRBD2 (6 bases). V was clipped by 6 bases and J by 8 bases, with 14 bases between them. Germline V gene sequence: CDR1 MDHEN, CDR2 SYDVKM. The CDR3 is made up of 13 amino acids.

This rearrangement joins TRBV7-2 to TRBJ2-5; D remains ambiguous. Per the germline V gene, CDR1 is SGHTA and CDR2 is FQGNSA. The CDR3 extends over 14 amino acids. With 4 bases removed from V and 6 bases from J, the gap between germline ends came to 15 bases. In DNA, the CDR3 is TGTGCCAGCAGCTCAACTGGGCCCTACCAGACCCAGTACTTC. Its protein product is CASSSTGPYQTQYF.

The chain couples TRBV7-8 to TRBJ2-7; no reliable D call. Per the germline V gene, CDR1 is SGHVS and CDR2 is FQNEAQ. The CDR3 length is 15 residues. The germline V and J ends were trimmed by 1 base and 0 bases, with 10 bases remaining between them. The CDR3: CASSLVLGSSYEQYF. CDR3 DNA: TGTGCCAGCAGCTTAGTTTTAGGCAGCTCCTACGAGCAGTACTTC.

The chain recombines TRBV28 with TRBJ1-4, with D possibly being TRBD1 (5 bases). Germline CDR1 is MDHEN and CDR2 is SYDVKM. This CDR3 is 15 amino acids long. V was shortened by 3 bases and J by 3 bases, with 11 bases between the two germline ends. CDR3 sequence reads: CASSFFGTANEKLFF. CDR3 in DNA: TGTGCCAGCAGTTTTTTTGGGACGGCTAATGAAAAACTGTTTTTT.

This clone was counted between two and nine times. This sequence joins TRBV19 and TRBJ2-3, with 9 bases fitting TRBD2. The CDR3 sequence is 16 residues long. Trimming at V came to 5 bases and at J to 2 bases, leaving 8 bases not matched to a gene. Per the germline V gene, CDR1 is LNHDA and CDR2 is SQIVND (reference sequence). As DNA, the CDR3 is TGTGCCAGTAGTCGCAGGGCTAGCGGGATCACAGATACGCAGTATTTT. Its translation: CASSRRASGITDTQYF.

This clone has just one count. In DNA, the CDR3 is TGTGCCGGGGCAAAAGAAAGCTCCTACGAGCAGTACTTC. As protein: CAGAKESSYEQYF. The J gene is TRBJ2-7, the V gene TRBV2, with a possible D match to TRBD1 (5 bases). Trimming stripped 11 bases from V and 0 bases from J, with 14 bases between. This CDR3 has 13 residues. Germline V lookup: CDR1 SNHLY, CDR2 FYNNEI.

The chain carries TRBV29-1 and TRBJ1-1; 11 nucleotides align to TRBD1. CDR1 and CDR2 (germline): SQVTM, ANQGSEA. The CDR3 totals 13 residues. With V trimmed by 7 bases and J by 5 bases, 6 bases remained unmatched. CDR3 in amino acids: CSAWTGGRTEAFF. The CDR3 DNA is TGCAGCGCATGGACAGGGGGCCGAACTGAAGCTTTCTTT.

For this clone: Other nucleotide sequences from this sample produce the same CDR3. DNA of the CDR3: TGTGCCAGCAGCAAGGCGAACACTGAAGCTTTCTTT. Translated: CASSKANTEAFF. The V and J genes are TRBV2 and TRBJ1-1; no firm D call. CDR1 is SNHLY, CDR2 FYNNEI, per germline. V lost 6 bases and J 1 base, leaving 6 bases between the germline ends. CDR3 length: 12 residues.

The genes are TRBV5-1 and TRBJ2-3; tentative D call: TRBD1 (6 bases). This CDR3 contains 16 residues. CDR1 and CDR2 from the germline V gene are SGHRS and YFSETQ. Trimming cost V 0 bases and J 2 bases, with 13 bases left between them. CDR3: CASSLGRDTYTDTQYF. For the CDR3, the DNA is TGCGCCAGCAGCTTGGGCCGGGACACATACACAGATACGCAGTATTTT.

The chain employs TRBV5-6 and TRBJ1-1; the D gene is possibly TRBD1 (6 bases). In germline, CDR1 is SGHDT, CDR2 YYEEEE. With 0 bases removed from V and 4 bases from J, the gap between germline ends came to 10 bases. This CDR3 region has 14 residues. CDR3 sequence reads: CASSLAQGITEAFF. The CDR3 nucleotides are TGTGCCAGCAGCTTGGCCCAGGGGATCACTGAAGCTTTCTTT.

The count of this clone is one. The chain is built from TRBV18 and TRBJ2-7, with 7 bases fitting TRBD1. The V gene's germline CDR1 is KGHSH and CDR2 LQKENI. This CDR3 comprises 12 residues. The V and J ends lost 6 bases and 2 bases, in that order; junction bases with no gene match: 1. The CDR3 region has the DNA TGTGCCAGCTCCGGGACAGCCTACGAGCAGTACTTC. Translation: CASSGTAYEQYF.

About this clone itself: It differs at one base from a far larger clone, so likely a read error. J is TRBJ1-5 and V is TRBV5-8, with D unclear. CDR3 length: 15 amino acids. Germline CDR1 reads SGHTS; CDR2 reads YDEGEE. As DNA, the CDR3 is TGTGCCAGCAGCTTGGGGACCTGGAGCAGTCAGCCCCAGCATTTT. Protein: CASSLGTWSSQPQHF. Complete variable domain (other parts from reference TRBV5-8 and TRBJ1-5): EAGVTQSPTHLIKTRGQQATLRCSPISGHTSVYWYQQALGLGLQFLLWYDEGEERNRGNFPPRFSGRQFPNYSSELNVNALELEDSALYLCASSLGTWSSQPQHFGDGTRLSIL.

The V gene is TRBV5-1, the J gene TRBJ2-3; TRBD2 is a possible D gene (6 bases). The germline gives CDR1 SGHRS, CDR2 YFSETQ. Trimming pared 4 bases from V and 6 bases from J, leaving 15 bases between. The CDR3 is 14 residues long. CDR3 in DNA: TGCGCCAGCAGCAGGAGGGCCAATTACGATACGCAGTATTTT. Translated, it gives CASSRRANYDTQYF.

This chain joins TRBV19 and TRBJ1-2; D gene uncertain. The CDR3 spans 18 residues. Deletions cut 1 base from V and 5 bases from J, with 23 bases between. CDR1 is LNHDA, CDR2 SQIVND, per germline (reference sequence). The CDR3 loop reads CASSIGGRLEGFLYGYTF. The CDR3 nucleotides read TGTGCCAGTAGTATAGGCGGCAGGCTAGAGGGCTTTTTATATGGCTACACCTTC.

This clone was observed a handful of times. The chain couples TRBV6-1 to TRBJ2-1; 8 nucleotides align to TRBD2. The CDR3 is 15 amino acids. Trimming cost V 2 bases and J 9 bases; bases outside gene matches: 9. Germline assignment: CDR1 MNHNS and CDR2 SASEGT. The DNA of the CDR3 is TGTGCCAGCAGTGAAAACGCGGGAGGTCGCAGTGAGCAGTTCTTC. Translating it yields CASSENAGGRSEQFF.

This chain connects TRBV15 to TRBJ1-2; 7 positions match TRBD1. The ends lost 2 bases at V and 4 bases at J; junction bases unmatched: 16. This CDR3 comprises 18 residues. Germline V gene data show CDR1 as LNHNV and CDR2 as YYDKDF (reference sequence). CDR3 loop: CATSRRVIYTPGGYGYTF. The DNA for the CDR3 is TGTGCCACCAGCAGACGAGTTATTTACACCCCAGGGGGCTATGGCTACACCTTC.

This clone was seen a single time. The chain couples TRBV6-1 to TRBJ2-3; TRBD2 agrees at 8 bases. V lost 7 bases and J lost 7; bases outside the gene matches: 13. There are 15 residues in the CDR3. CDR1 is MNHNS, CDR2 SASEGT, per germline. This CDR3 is CASTSLAGGRNTQYF. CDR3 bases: TGTGCCAGCACCTCCCTCGCGGGGGGCAGGAATACGCAGTATTTT.

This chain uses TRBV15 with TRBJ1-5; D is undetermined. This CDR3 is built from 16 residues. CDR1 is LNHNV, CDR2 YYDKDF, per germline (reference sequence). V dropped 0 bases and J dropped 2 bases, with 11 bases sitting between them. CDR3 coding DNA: TGTGCCACCAGCAGAGATAAGGGTAGGGGCAATCAGCCCCAGCATTTT. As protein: CATSRDKGRGNQPQHF.

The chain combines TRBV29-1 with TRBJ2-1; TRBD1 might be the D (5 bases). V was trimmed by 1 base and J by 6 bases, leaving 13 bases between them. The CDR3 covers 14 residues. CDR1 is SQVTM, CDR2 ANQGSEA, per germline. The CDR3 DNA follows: TGCAGCGTTGAAGCTCCGACAGAACTCAATGAGCAGTTCTTC. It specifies CSVEAPTELNEQFF.

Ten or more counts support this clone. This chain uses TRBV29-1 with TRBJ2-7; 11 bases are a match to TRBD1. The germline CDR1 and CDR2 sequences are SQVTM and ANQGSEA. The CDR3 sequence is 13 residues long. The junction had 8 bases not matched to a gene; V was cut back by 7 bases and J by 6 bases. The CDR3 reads CSAWTGGGSEQYF. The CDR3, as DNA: TGCAGCGCCTGGACAGGGGGCGGGAGCGAGCAGTACTTC.

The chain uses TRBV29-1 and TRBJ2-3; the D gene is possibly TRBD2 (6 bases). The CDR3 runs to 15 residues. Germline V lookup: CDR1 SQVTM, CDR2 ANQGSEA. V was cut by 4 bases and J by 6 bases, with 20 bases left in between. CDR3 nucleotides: TGCAGCGTTGGTGGGGGGTGGGACTCTGGGGATACGCAGTATTTT. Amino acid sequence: CSVGGGWDSGDTQYF.

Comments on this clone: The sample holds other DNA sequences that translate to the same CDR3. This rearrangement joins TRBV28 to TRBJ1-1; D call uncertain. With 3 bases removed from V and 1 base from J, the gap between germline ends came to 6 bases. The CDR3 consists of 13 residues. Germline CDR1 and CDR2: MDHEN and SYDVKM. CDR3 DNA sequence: TGTGCCAGCAGTTTTCCGTGGAACACTGAAGCTTTCTTT. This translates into CASSFPWNTEAFF. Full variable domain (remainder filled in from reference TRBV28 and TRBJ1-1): DVKVTQSSRYLVKRTGEKVFLECVQDMDHENMFWYRQDPGLGLRLIYFSYDVKMKEKGDIPEGYSVSREKKERFSLILESASTNQTSMYLCASSFPWNTEAFFGQGTRLTVV.